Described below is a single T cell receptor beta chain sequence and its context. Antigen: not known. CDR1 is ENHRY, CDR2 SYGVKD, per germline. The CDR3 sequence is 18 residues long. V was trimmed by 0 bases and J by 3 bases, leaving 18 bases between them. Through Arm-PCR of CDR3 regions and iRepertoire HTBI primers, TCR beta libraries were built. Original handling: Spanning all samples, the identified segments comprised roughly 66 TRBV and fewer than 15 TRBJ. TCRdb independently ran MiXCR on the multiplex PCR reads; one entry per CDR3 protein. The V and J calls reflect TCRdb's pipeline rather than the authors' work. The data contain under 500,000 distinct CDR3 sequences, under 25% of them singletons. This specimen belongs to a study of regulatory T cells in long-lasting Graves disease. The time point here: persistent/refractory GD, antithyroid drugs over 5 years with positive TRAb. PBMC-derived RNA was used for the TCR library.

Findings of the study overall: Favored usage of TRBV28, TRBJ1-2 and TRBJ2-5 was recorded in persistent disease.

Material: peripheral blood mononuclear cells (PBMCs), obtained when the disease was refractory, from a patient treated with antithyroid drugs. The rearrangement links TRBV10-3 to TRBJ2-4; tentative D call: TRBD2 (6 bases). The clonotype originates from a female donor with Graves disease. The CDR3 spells CAISESMFRDSGKNIQYF. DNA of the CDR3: TGTGCCATCAGTGAGTCGATGTTCCGGGACTCGGGCAAAAACATTCAGTACTTC.